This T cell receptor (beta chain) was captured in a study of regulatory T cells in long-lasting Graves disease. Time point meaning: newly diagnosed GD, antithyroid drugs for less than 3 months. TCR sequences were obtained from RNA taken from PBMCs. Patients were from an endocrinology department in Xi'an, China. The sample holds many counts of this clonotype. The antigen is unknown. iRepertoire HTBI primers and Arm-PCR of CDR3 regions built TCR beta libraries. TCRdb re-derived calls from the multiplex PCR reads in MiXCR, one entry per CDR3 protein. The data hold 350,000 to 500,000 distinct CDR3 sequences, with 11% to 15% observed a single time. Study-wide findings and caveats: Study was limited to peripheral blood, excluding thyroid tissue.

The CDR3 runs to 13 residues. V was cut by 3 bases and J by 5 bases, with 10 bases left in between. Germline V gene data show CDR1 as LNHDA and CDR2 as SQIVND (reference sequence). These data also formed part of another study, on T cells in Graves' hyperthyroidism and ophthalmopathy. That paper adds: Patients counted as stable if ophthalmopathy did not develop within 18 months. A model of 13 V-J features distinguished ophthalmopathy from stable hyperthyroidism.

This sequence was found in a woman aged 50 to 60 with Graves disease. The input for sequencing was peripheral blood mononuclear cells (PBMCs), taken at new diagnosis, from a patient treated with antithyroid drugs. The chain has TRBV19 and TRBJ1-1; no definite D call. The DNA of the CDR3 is TGTGCCAGTAGTATTCTAGGGCAAACTGAAGCTTTCTTT. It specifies CASSILGQTEAFF.